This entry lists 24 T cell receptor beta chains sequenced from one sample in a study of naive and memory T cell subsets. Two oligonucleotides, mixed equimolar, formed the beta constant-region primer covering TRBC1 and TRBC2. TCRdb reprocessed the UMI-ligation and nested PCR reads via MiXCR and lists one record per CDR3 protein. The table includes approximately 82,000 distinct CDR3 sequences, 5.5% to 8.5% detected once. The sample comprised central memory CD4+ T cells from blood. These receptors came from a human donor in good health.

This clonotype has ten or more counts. CDR3 in amino acids: CASSPDSWGTEAFF. The CDR3 coding sequence is TGTGCCAGCTCACCAGATTCGTGGGGCACTGAAGCTTTCTTT. V is TRBV18 and J is TRBJ1-1; no reliable D call. Germline V CDR1 and CDR2: KGHSH, LQKENI. This CDR3 comprises 14 residues. V lost 2 bases and J 4 bases, leaving 11 bases between the germline ends.

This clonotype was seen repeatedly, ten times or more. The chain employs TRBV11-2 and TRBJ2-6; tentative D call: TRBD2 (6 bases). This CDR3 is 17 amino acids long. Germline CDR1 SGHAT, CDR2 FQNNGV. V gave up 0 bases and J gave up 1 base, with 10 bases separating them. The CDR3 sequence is CASSLERGSSGANVLTF. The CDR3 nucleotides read TGTGCCAGCAGCTTAGAGCGGGGTTCTTCTGGGGCCAACGTCCTGACTTTC.

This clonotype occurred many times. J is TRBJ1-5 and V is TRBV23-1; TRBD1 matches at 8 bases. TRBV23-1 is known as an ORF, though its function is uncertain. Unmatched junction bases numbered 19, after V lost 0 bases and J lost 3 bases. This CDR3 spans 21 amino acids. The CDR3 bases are TGCGCCAGCAGTCAATCGAAGGACTGGGAGTACAGGGGGAAGTTCAATCAGCCCCAGCATTTT. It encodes CASSQSKDWEYRGKFNQPQHF.

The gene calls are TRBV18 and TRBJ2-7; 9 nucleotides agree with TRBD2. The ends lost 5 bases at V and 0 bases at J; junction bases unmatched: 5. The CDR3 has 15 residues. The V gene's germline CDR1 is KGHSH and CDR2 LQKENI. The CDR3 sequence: CASSNSGSLSYEQYF. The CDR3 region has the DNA TGTGCCAGCTCAAATAGCGGGAGTCTCTCCTACGAGCAGTACTTC.

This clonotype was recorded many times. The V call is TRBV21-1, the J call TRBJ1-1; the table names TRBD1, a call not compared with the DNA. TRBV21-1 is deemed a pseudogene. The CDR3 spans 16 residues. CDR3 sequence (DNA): TGTGCCAGCAGCAAAACGGGTCCCAGAGTAAACACTGAAGCTTTCTTT. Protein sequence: CASSKTGPRVNTEAFF.

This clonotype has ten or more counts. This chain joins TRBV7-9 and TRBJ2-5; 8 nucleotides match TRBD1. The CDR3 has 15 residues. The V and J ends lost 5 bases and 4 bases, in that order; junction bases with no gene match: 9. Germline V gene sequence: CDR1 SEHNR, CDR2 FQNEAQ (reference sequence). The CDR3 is CASSTGTGARETQYF. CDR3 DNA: TGTGCCAGCAGCACCGGGACAGGCGCCCGAGAGACCCAGTACTTC. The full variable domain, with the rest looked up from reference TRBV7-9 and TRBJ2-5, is DTGVSQNPRHKITKRGQNVTFRCDPISEHNRLYWYRQTLGQGPEFLTYFQNEAQLEKSRLLSDRFSAERPKGSFSTLEIQRTEQGDSAMYLCASSTGTGARETQYFGPGTRLLVL.

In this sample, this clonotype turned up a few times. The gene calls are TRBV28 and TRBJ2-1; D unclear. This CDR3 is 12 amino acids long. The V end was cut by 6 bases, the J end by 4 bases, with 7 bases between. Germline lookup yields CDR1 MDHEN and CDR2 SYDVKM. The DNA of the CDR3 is TGTGCCAGCAGCTCTATATACAATGAGCAGTTCTTC. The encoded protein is CASSSIYNEQFF.

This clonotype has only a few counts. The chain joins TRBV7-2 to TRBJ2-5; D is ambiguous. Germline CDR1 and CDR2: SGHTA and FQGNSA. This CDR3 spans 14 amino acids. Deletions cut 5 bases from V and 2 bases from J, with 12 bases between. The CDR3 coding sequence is TGTGCCAGCAGCCCAGGTCATAGGCAAGAGACCCAGTACTTC. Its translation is CASSPGHRQETQYF.

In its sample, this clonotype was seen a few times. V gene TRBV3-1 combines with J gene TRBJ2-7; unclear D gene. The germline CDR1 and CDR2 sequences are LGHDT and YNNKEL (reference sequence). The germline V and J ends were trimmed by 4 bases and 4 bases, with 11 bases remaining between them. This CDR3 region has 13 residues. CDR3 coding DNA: TGTGCCAGCAGCCTCGGCAGAATTTACGAGCAGTACTTC. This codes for CASSLGRIYEQYF.

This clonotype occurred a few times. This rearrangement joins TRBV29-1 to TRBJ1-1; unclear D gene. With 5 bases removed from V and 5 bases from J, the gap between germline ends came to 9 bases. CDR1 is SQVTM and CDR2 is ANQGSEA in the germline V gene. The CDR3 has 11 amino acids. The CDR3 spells CSVRDTTEAFF. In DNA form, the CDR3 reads TGCAGCGTTAGAGACACGACTGAAGCTTTCTTT. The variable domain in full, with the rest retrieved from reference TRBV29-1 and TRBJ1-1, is SAVISQKPSRDICQRGTSLTIQCQVDSQVTMMFWYRQQPGQSLTLIATANQGSEATYESGFVIDKFPISRPNLTFSTLTVSNMSPEDSSIYLCSVRDTTEAFFGQGTRLTVV.

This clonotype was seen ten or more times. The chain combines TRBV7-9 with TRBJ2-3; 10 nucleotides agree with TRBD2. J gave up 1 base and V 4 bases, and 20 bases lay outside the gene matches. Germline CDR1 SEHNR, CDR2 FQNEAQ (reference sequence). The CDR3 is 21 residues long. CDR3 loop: CASSSPRSSGSRFQRTDTQYF. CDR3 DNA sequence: TGTGCCAGCAGCTCACCCCGGTCTAGCGGGAGTAGATTCCAACGCACAGATACGCAGTATTTT.

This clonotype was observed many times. The CDR3 DNA reads as TGTGCCAGTAGTAACAGCGCCTTCGTGCAGTACTTC. Encoded protein: CASSNSAFVQYF. This chain connects TRBV19 to TRBJ2-7, with no clear D. This CDR3 is built from 12 residues. V was trimmed by 4 bases and J by 9 bases, leaving 13 bases between them. Germline values: CDR1 LNHDA, CDR2 SQIVND (reference sequence).

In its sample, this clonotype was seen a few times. CDR3 sequence reads: CATTGGRNEKLFF. In nucleotides, the CDR3 is TGTGCCACCACAGGGGGCCGGAATGAAAAACTGTTTTTT. The V call is TRBV2, the J call TRBJ1-4; 9 bases agree with TRBD1. V gave up 10 bases and J gave up 5 bases; unmatched junction bases: 5. The germline V gene has CDR1 SNHLY and CDR2 FYNNEI. This CDR3 comprises 13 residues.

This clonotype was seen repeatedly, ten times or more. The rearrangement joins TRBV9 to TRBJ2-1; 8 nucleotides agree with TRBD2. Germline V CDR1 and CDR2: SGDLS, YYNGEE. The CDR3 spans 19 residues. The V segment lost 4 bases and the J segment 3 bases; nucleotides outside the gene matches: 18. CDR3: CASSPNPVKRGNLYNEQFF. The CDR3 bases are TGTGCCAGCAGCCCAAACCCCGTTAAGCGGGGGAACCTCTACAATGAGCAGTTCTTC. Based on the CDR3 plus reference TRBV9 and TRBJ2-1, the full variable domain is DSGVTQTPKHLITATGQRVTLRCSPRSGDLSVYWYQQSLDQGLQFLIQYYNGEERAKGNILERFSAQQFPDLHSELNLSSLELGDSALYFCASSPNPVKRGNLYNEQFFGPGTRLTVL.

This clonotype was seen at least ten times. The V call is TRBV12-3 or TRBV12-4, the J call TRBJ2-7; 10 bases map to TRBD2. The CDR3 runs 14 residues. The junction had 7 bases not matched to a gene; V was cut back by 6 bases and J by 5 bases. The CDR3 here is CASRDSGRFHEQYF. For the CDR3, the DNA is TGTGCCAGCAGGGATAGCGGGAGGTTCCACGAGCAGTACTTC.

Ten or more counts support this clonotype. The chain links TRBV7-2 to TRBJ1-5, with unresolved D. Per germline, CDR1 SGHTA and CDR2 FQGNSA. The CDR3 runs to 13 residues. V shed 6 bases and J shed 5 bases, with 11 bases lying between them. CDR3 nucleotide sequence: TGTGCCAGCAGTCCCTCCCGGCATCAGCCCCAGCATTTT. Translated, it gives CASSPSRHQPQHF.

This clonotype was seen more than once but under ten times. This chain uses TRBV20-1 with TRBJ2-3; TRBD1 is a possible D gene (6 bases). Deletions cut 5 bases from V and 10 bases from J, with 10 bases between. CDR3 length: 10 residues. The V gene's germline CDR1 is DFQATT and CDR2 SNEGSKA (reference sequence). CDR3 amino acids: CSALTGPQYF. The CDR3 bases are TGCAGTGCTCTGACAGGCCCGCAGTATTTT.

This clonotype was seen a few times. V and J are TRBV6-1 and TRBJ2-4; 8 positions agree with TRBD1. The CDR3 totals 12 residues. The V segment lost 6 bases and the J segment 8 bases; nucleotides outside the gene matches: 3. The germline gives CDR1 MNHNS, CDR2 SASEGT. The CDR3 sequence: CASSRGPDIQYF. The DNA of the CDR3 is TGTGCCAGCAGCAGGGGGCCGGACATTCAGTACTTC.

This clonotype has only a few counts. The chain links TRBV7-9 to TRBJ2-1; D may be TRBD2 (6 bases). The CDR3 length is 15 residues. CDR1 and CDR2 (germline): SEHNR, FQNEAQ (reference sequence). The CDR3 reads CADRNPGVTYNEQFF. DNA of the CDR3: TGTGCAGACCGAAACCCGGGGGTAACTTACAATGAGCAGTTCTTC.

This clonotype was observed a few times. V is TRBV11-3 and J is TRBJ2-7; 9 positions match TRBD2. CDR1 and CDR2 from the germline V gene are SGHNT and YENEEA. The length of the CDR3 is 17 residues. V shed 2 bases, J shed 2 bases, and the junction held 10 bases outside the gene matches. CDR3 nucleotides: TGTGCCAGCAGCTTACAACTCCCGGGACTAGCTCCCTACGAGCAGTACTTC. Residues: CASSLQLPGLAPYEQYF.

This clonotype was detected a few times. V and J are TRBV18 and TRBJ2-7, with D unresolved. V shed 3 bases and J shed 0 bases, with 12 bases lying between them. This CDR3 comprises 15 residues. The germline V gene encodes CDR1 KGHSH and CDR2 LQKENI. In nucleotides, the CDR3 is TGTGCCAGCTCACCTGACGGGTATCGCTCCTACGAGCAGTACTTC. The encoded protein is CASSPDGYRSYEQYF. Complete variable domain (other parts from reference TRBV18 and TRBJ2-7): NAGVMQNPRHLVRRRGQEARLRCSPMKGHSHVYWYRQLPEEGLKFMVYLQKENIIDESGMPKERFSAEFPKEGPSILRIQQVVRGDSAAYFCASSPDGYRSYEQYFGPGTRLTVT.

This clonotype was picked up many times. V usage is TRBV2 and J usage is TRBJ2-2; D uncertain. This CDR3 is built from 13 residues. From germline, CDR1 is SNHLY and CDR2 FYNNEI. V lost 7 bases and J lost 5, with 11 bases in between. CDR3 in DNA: TGTGCCAGCAATCCGGTGCGTACCGGGGAGCTGTTTTTT. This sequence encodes CASNPVRTGELFF.

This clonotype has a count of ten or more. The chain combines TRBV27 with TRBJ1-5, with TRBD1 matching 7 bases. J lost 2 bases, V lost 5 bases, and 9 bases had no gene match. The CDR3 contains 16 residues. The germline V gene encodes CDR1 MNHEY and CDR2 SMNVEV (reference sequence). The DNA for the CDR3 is TGTGCCAGCAGTGGGACAGCACCAGTGGGCAATCAGCCCCAGCATTTT. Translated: CASSGTAPVGNQPQHF.

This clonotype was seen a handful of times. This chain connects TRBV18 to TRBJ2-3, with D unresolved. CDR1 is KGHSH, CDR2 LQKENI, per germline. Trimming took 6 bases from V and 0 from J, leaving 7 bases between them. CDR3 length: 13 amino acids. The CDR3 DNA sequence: TGTGCCAGCTCCGCGCATAGCACAGATACGCAGTATTTT. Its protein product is CASSAHSTDTQYF.